This T cell receptor beta chain comes out of a study of T-cell reconstitution after alpha-beta-depleted transplantation in children. Study-level findings and limits: It was surviving recipient T cells and thymic progenitors that gave some patients high TCRbeta diversity at day 60. After transplant, at about two months, alpha-beta T cells were reportedly derived from several hundred expanded graft clones.

For this clonotype: Antigen specificity is unknown.

During its preparation, the TCRbeta library received unique molecular identifiers. In TCRdb, the PCR reads were re-called with MiXCR into one record per CDR3 protein. The table lists approximately 230,000 distinct CDR3 sequences, more than 20% of them singletons. The CDR3 covers 15 residues. The J segment lost 7 bases and the V segment lost 3 bases, leaving 8 bases of the junction unmatched. Germline V lookup: CDR1 SEHNR, CDR2 FQNEAQ (reference sequence). The sequence was obtained from a female patient aged 2-10 years who had a stem cell transplant for congenital amegakaryocytic thrombocytopenia, so the T cells may come from the graft donor. The gene calls are TRBV7-9 and TRBJ1-4, with 7 nucleotides matching TRBD1. The specimen comprised PBMCs, mostly from graft donor cells, sampled 360 days after TCRalphabeta/CD19-depleted stem cell transplant. The CDR3 region has the DNA TGTGCCAGCAGCTTCGCCACAGGGGCGGGTGAAAAACTGTTTTTT. It is translated as CASSFATGAGEKLFF.